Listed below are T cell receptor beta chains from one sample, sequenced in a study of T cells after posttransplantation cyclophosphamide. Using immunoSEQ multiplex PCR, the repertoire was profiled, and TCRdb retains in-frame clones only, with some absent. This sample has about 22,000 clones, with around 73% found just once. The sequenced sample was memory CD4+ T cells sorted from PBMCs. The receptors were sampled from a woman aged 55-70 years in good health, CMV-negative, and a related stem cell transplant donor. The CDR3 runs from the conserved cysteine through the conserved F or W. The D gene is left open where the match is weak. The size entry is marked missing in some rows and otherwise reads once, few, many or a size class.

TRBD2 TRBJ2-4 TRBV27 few CASSPGLVFAAKNIQYF TGTGCCAGCAGTCCGGGACTAGTATTCGCGGCCAAAAACATTCAGTACTTC
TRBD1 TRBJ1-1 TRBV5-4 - CASSIRQGWSNTEAFF TGTGCCAGCAGCATAAGACAGGGGTGGTCGAACACTGAAGCTTTCTTT
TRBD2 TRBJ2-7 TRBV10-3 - CAIRLAGYEQYF TGTGCCATCCGCCTAGCGGGCTACGAGCAGTACTTC
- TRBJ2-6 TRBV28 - CASSLIWTALPGANVLTF TGTGCCAGCAGTTTAATCTGGACAGCCCTACCCGGGGCCAACGTCCTGACTTTC
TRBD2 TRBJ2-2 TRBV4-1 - CASSQGWGGNTGELFF TGCGCCAGCAGCCAAGGGTGGGGGGGGAACACCGGGGAGCTGTTTTTT
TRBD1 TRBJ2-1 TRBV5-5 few CASSSPLDRGGYNEQFF TGTGCCAGCAGCTCCCCCCTGGACAGGGGAGGGTACAATGAGCAGTTCTTC
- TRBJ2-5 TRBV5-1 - CASSFKGQGETQYF TGCGCCAGCAGCTTCAAGGGGCAAGGAGAGACCCAGTACTTC
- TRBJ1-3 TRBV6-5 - CASSNRLERNTIYF TGTGCCAGCAGCAACCGGCTTGAGAGGAACACCATATATTTT
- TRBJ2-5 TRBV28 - CASSFQAGWKTQYF TGTGCCAGCAGTTTCCAAGCAGGATGGAAGACCCAGTACTTC
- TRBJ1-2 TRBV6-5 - CASSELASSF TGTGCCAGCAGTGAATTAGCGTCAAGCTTC
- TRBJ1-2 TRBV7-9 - CASDGPYYGYTF TGTGCCAGCGATGGGCCCTACTATGGCTACACCTTC
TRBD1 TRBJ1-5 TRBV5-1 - CASSIGTGDMYSNQPQHF TGCGCCAGCAGCATCGGGACAGGCGACATGTATAGCAATCAGCCCCAGCATTTT
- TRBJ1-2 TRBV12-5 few CASGLGGSLYGYTF TGTGCTAGTGGTTTGGGTGGCAGTCTCTATGGCTACACCTTC
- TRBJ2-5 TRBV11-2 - CASSLGRTEEETQYF TGTGCCAGCAGCTTAGGCCGGACGGAGGAGGAGACCCAGTACTTC
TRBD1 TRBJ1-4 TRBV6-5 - CASSLRDRGTEKLFF TGTGCCAGCAGCCTCCGGGACAGGGGAACTGAAAAACTGTTTTTT
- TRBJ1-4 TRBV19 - CAGGHPNEKLFF TGTGCCGGGGGACATCCTAATGAAAAACTGTTTTTT
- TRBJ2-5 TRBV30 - CAWSWRERETQYF TGTGCCTGGAGCTGGAGGGAGAGAGAGACCCAGTACTTC
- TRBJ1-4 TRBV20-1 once CSAAARGGLFF TGCAGTGCCGCAGCCCGGGGAGGACTGTTTTTT
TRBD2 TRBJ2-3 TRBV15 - CATSRTGGGPTDTQYF TGTGCCACCAGCCGGACGGGCGGGGGACCCACAGATACGCAGTATTTT
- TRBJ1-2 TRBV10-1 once CASSQGTYGYTF TGCGCCAGCAGTCAGGGGACCTATGGCTACACCTTC
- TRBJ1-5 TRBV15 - CATSESDTNQPQHF TGTGCCACCAGCGAGTCGGACACCAATCAGCCCCAGCATTTT
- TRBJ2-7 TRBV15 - CATSRGGVYEQYF TGTGCCACCAGCAGAGGGGGAGTTTACGAGCAGTACTTC
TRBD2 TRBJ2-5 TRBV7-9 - CASKGTSNIRETQYF TGTGCCAGCAAGGGGACTAGCAATATTAGGGAGACCCAGTACTTC
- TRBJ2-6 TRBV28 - CASQEQGAGANVLTF TGTGCCAGCCAGGAACAGGGAGCTGGGGCCAACGTCCTGACTTTC
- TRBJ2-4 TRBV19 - CASSIVGSNIQYF TGTGCCAGTAGTATAGTTGGCTCAAACATTCAGTACTTC
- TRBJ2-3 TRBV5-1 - CASSLSPPIGTDTQYF TGCGCCAGCAGCTTGAGCCCCCCGATTGGCACAGATACGCAGTATTTT
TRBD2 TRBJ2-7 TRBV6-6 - CASRLAGAVGSYEQYF TGTGCCAGCAGGCTAGCGGGGGCCGTCGGGTCCTACGAGCAGTACTTC
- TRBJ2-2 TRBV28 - CASRGGVTGELFF TGTGCCAGCAGAGGAGGGGTCACCGGGGAGCTGTTTTTT
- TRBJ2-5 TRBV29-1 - CSAQGGQETQYF TGCAGCGCTCAGGGTGGCCAAGAGACCCAGTACTTC
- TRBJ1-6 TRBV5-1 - CASRTLEGVSPLHF TGCGCCAGCAGGACCCTCGAAGGAGTTTCACCCCTCCACTTT
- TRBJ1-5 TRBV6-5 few CASSDEGPQHF TGTGCCAGCAGTGACGAGGGGCCCCAGCATTTT
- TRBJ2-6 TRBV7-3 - CASSWGKPGANVLTF TGTGCCAGCAGCTGGGGCAAACCTGGGGCCAACGTCCTGACTTTC
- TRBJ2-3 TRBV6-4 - CASSDQGADTQYF TGTGCCAGCAGTGACCAGGGCGCAGATACGCAGTATTTT